The rows below give T cell receptor beta chains drawn from one sample of a study of neoadjuvant anti-PD-1 for oral cavity cancer. The data were produced by immunoSEQ multiplex PCR, yet TCRdb's version contains in-frame clones alone and is incomplete. The profile covers 9,500 to 10,000 clones, with under 70% appearing a single time and more than 3% taken by the ten largest. This specimen consisted of PBMCs, obtained after nivolumab (anti-PD-1) treatment. These receptors were obtained from a person aged 35 to 85 with oral cavity squamous cell carcinoma. Both conserved end residues are part of each CDR3. The D gene is left open where the match is weak. Clone size is given for some rows only: seen once, a few or many times, or a class if the clone is expanded.

size	D	V	J	DNA	CDR3
.	TRBD2	TRBV19	TRBJ2-5	TGTGCCAGTAGGGCTAGCGGGGAGACCCAGTACTTC	CASRASGETQYF
few	TRBD2	TRBV7-9	TRBJ2-1	TGTGCCAGCAGCTTAAGGGCTAGCGGGAGGGCCATAGATGAGCAGTTCTTC	CASSLRASGRAIDEQFF
.	.	TRBV6-5	TRBJ1-4	TGTGCCAGCAGTTACAGAGGGTTAAATGAAAAACTGTTTTTT	CASSYRGLNEKLFF
.	.	TRBV5-1	TRBJ2-7	TGCGCCAGCAGCTTGGTGGGCAGTGATACCTACGAGCAGTACTTC	CASSLVGSDTYEQYF
few	.	TRBV6-5	TRBJ1-6	TGTGCCAGCAGCCTACAGGGCAGGAATTCACCCCTCCACTTT	CASSLQGRNSPLHF
once	.	TRBV7-2	TRBJ2-7	TGTGCCAGCAGCCGGGAGTCCTACGAGCAGTACTTC	CASSRESYEQYF
.	TRBD1	TRBV18	TRBJ1-1	TGTGCCAGCTCATCAATCGGGACAGGGTTGGGGGTAGCTTTCTTT	CASSSIGTGLGVAFF
.	.	TRBV7-8	TRBJ2-1	TGTGCCAGCAGCTTAATAGGGGGCGGGGGTGAGCAGTTCTTC	CASSLIGGGGEQFF
.	TRBD2	TRBV10-3	TRBJ2-5	TGTGCCATCAGTGGTACTAGCGGGGGCCAAGAGACCCAGTACTTC	CAISGTSGGQETQYF
.	TRBD2	TRBV28	TRBJ2-7	TGTGCCAGCAGCCCTAGGGGCGGGAGGTACGAGCAGTACTTC	CASSPRGGRYEQYF
.	TRBD1	TRBV4-2	TRBJ1-2	TGTGCCAGCAGCCAATCCACGGGACAGCCAAGACTACCCTATGGCTACACCTTC	CASSQSTGQPRLPYGYTF
.	TRBD2	TRBV5-1	TRBJ2-5	TGCGCCAGCAGCTTCCCAGCGGGGGGCCAAGAGACCCAGTACTTC	CASSFPAGGQETQYF
few	.	TRBV5-4	TRBJ2-1	TGTGCCAGCAGCTTAGAGGGGGGGCCTGGTGAGCAGTTCTTC	CASSLEGGPGEQFF
few	.	TRBV7-2	TRBJ2-1	TGTGCCAGCAGCTCACGGAGCTCCTACAATGAGCAGTTCTTC	CASSSRSSYNEQFF
.	.	TRBV19	TRBJ1-2	TGTGCCAGTAGTATCCGGGGGCCGCGTGCCGATGGCTACACCTTC	CASSIRGPRADGYTF
few	.	TRBV5-1	TRBJ1-1	TGCGCCAGCAGCTTGGCCCCGGGGAACACTGAAGCTTTCTTT	CASSLAPGNTEAFF
.	.	TRBV6-1	TRBJ1-2	TGTGCCAGCCGACTGACCCGCTATGGCTACACCTTC	CASRLTRYGYTF
.	.	TRBV27	TRBJ2-3	TGTGCCAGCAGTTTGGGGCTGCCGGCAGATACGCAGTATTTT	CASSLGLPADTQYF
.	TRBD1	TRBV6-1	TRBJ2-7	TGTGCCAGCAGTGGCCCCCAGGGGGAGGAGCAGTACTTC	CASSGPQGEEQYF
few	.	TRBV2	TRBJ2-1	TGTGCCAGCAGTGTCAGCGCCAGCTCCTACAATGAGCAGTTCTTC	CASSVSASSYNEQFF
.	TRBD1	TRBV5-8	TRBJ2-7	TGTGCCAGCAGCTTTAAAAGGACAGGGACGTCCTACGAGCAGTACTTC	CASSFKRTGTSYEQYF
once	TRBD1	TRBV5-6	TRBJ1-5	TGTGCCAGCAGCTCCCAGGGACAGGGGAACAATCAGCCCCAGCATTTT	CASSSQGQGNNQPQHF
few	.	TRBV5-6	TRBJ1-5	TGTGCCAGCAGTCAAGCCGGGGATAATCAGCCCCAGCATTTT	CASSQAGDNQPQHF
.	TRBD1	TRBV19	TRBJ2-3	TGTGCCAGTAGCCGGGACAGGGTCACAGATACGCAGTATTTT	CASSRDRVTDTQYF
.	TRBD1	TRBV5-1	TRBJ1-5	TGCGCCAGCAGCTTGACAGGGGATGGCAATCAGCCCCAGCATTTT	CASSLTGDGNQPQHF
.	TRBD2	TRBV5-4	TRBJ2-7	TGTGCCAGCAGCTTGGCCGGGACTAGCGGATTCAATTTC	CASSLAGTSGFNF
.	.	TRBV28	TRBJ2-3	TGTGCCAGCAGCCGGGCGGGGCGGTATGGCGGGGAGAATACGCAGTATTTT	CASSRAGRYGGENTQYF
.	TRBD2	TRBV19	TRBJ2-3	TGTGCCAGTAGTATCGGGGCAGCGGGAACCACAGATACGCAGTATTTT	CASSIGAAGTTDTQYF
.	TRBD1	TRBV6-5	TRBJ2-7	TGTGCCAGCAGGATGACAGGGGGTGGCTACGAGCAGTACTTC	CASRMTGGGYEQYF
.	TRBD2	TRBV27	TRBJ2-1	TGTGCCAGCAGACTCACCGGGACTAGCGGCAACAATGAGCAGTTCTTC	CASRLTGTSGNNEQFF
.	.	TRBV21-1	TRBJ2-7	TGTGCCAGCAGCGGCCCTACTAGGACCTTCTCCTACGAGCAGTACTTC	CASSGPTRTFSYEQYF
.	.	TRBV19	TRBJ1-2	TGTGCCAGTAGTATAAGGAGAGGGGATGGCTACACCTTC	CASSIRRGDGYTF
.	.	TRBV7-9	TRBJ1-1	TGTGCCAGTCGTCTGGGACACTCGAACACTGAAGCTTTCTTT	CASRLGHSNTEAFF
few	.	TRBV4-1	TRBJ2-1	TGCGCCAGCAGCCGGGTAGCGTTCTACAATGAGCAGTTCTTC	CASSRVAFYNEQFF
.	.	TRBV5-1	TRBJ2-1	TGCGCCAGCAGCCCCTCACAGGGGGGGGGTTACAATGAGCAGTTCTTC	CASSPSQGGGYNEQFF
few	.	TRBV5-6	TRBJ1-3	TGTGCCAGCAGCTCTCTAGGGGATAACTCTGGAAACACCATATATTTT	CASSSLGDNSGNTIYF
.	.	TRBV6-1	TRBJ2-5	TGTGCCAGCAGACTAGGGGAGACCCAGTACTTC	CASRLGETQYF
.	.	TRBV4-1	TRBJ1-2	TGCGCCAGCAGTTTAGGGACGTATGGCTACACCTTC	CASSLGTYGYTF
.	.	TRBV5-4	TRBJ2-1	TGTGCCAGCAGTTCCCGAAGGGGCGGAGCCTACAATGAGCAGTTCTTC	CASSSRRGGAYNEQFF
few	.	TRBV9	TRBJ1-1	TGTGCCAGCAGCGCTCTTAAGAACACTGAAGCTTTCTTT	CASSALKNTEAFF
.	.	TRBV14	TRBJ2-7	TGTGCCAGCAGCCAAGTGGCAGGTAGGGGCGAGCAGTACTTC	CASSQVAGRGEQYF
.	.	TRBV11-2	TRBJ2-2	TGTGCCAGCAGCTTTCAGTTGACGCTGAACACCGGGGAGCTGTTTTTT	CASSFQLTLNTGELFF
few	.	TRBV14	TRBJ1-1	TGTGCCAGCAGCCCCAGTCAGAACACTGAAGCTTTCTTT	CASSPSQNTEAFF
.	.	TRBV10-2	TRBJ1-1	TGCGCCAGCAGTGGTCTGAGGACAGTAAACACTGAAGCTTTCTTT	CASSGLRTVNTEAFF
.	.	TRBV9	TRBJ2-7	TGTGCCAGCAGCGTATGGGCCGATTCGGTCCCCTACGAGCAGTACTTC	CASSVWADSVPYEQYF
.	.	TRBV5-1	TRBJ2-1	TGCGCCAGCAGCTTGGGTGGCGAAACCAATGAGCAGTTCTTC	CASSLGGETNEQFF
.	TRBD1	TRBV6-5	TRBJ1-1	TGTGCCAGCAGTTACCTCGCAGGGGGCAGTACTGAAGCTTTCTTT	CASSYLAGGSTEAFF
.	TRBD1	TRBV6-5	TRBJ1-1	TGTGCCAGCAGAGAAACAGGGGACACTGAAGCTTTCTTT	CASRETGDTEAFF
.	TRBD2	TRBV30	TRBJ2-1	TGTGCCTGGGGGGAGGGGCCCCTCGTGATCAATGAGCAGTTCTTC	CAWGEGPLVINEQFF
few	.	TRBV30	TRBJ2-3	TGTGCCTGGAGTGGAGTGGATATTAGCACAGATACGCAGTATTTT	CAWSGVDISTDTQYF
.	.	TRBV7-2	TRBJ2-5	TGTGCCAGCAGCATAGGTGGGTCTCAAGAGACCCAGTACTTC	CASSIGGSQETQYF
.	.	TRBV10-3	TRBJ2-7	TGTGCCATCAGTGAGTTCCTGAAGACAGGCCTCCTTGGGCGGGAGCAGTACTTC	CAISEFLKTGLLGREQYF
medium-sized	TRBD2	TRBV2	TRBJ2-1	TGTGCCAGCAATGGGGGGGACGGAGCCACCTTTGAGCAGTTCTTC	CASNGGDGATFEQFF
.	TRBD1	TRBV5-1	TRBJ2-7	TGCGCCAGCAGCTCTACAGGGGACCACTCCTACGAGCAGTACTTC	CASSSTGDHSYEQYF
.	TRBD1	TRBV6-4	TRBJ1-1	TGTGCCAGCAGGAGGTCAGGACAGGTGAACACTGAAGCTTTCTTT	CASRRSGQVNTEAFF